These 15 T cell receptor beta chains share one sample of origin, sequenced in a study of T cell responses to AZD1222 COVID-19 vaccine. Profiled with immunoSEQ multiplex PCR; TCRdb holds only in-frame clones, not every one. The data show about 140,000 clones, with about nine tenths seen just once and around 6.3% held by the top ten. The sample in question was peripheral blood, obtained 28 days after the second AZD1222 dose. Receptors originate from an adult who received the AZD1222 COVID-19 vaccine.

The chain joins TRBV5-1 to TRBJ2-7; unclear D gene. Germline lookup yields CDR1 SGHRS and CDR2 YFSETQ. The V gene lost 2 bases and the J gene lost 0 bases, with 9 bases spanning the gap. The CDR3 is made up of 14 amino acids. The CDR3 spells CASSFGFGSYEQYF. The CDR3 coding sequence is TGCGCCAGCAGCTTCGGCTTCGGCTCCTACGAGCAGTACTTC.

The DNA of the CDR3 is TGTGCCAGCAGCTCCCCTAGCGGCAGGTCGCAGACAGATACGCAGTATTTT. Translating it yields CASSSPSGRSQTDTQYF. The chain is built from TRBV7-3 and TRBJ2-3; 7 nucleotides line up with TRBD2. V dropped 4 bases and J dropped 3; count of bases not matched to a gene: 13. From germline, CDR1 is SGHTA and CDR2 FQGTGA. The CDR3 contains 17 residues.

This chain connects TRBV3-1 (or the pseudogene TRBV3-2) to TRBJ1-3; 7 nucleotides line up with TRBD1. The germline gives CDR1 LGHDT, CDR2 YNNKEL (reference sequence). The CDR3 consists of 16 residues. V trimming: 4 bases; J trimming: 2 bases; junction bases outside the gene matches: 8. The chain's CDR3 is CASSPSTGDAGNTIYF. CDR3 in DNA: TGTGCCAGCAGCCCTAGTACAGGGGACGCTGGAAACACCATATATTTT.

This clone was counted a single time. The chain couples TRBV30 to TRBJ1-2, with TRBD1 matching 7 bases. The CDR3 runs to 13 residues. J lost 13 bases, V lost 5 bases, and 16 bases had no gene match. The germline CDR1 and CDR2 sequences are GTSNPN and SVGIG (reference sequence). Written as DNA, the CDR3 is TGTGCCTGGTCCCACGGGACAGCCCATTCGGGCACCTTC. It yields the protein CAWSHGTAHSGTF.

This clone was seen once. The rearrangement joins TRBV5-6 to TRBJ2-2; 11 positions match TRBD2. V dropped 6 bases and J dropped 1; count of bases not matched to a gene: 5. Germline-derived CDR1 and CDR2 are SGHDT and YYEEEE. This CDR3 has 16 residues. CDR3 region: CASTVTSGVNTGELFF. CDR3 DNA: TGTGCCAGCACCGTGACTAGCGGGGTGAACACCGGGGAGCTGTTTTTT.

The chain links TRBV11-2 to TRBJ1-6; D perhaps matches TRBD1 (5 bases). Germline CDR1 reads SGHAT; CDR2 reads FQNNGV. The V and J ends lost 2 bases and 16 bases respectively, with 21 bases between them. This CDR3 region has 15 residues. The CDR3 DNA sequence: TGTGCCAGCAGCTTAATTTCTTCGGGACCTTCTTCTCTCCACTTT. It yields the protein CASSLISSGPSSLHF.

This clone has more than one count but fewer than ten. The chain employs TRBV4-1 and TRBJ1-2; 7 bases map to TRBD1. CDR3 length equals 13 residues. After removal of 7 bases from V and 5 bases from J, the junction contained 7 bases not matched to a gene. Germline CDR1 and CDR2: MGHRA and YSYEKL. DNA for the CDR3: TGCGCCAGCAAGTCAGACAGGGCTTATGGCTACACCTTC. Translating gives CASKSDRAYGYTF.

As to this clone: This sample also contains other DNA sequences that code for the same CDR3. The V call is TRBV10-3, the J call TRBJ2-7, with 8 bases that match TRBD2. The CDR3 consists of 15 residues. Germline trimming cut 8 bases from V and 3 bases from J; bases unmatched to any gene: 12. Per germline, CDR1 ENHRY and CDR2 SYGVKD. This chain's CDR3 is CAIRPGGGPFYEQYF. The CDR3 DNA follows: TGTGCCATCCGTCCGGGGGGGGGACCATTCTACGAGCAGTACTTC.

The rearrangement links TRBV5-1 to TRBJ2-5; a possible D gene is TRBD1 (8 bases). The CDR3 has 14 amino acids. Germline assignment: CDR1 SGHRS and CDR2 YFSETQ. With 3 bases removed from V and 3 bases from J, the gap between germline ends came to 12 bases. The CDR3 region has the DNA TGCGCCAGCAGCTCGGGGGGACAGGAAGAGACCCAGTACTTC. Protein: CASSSGGQEETQYF.

This rearrangement joins TRBV10-1 to TRBJ1-5, with a weak D call TRBD1 (5 bases). Germline values: CDR1 WNHNN, CDR2 SYGVQD (reference sequence). V lost 5 bases and J 1 base, leaving 9 bases between the germline ends. This CDR3 is built from 14 residues. The CDR3 nucleotides read TGCGCCAGCAGTTCAACAGGAAGCAATCAGCCCCAGCATTTT. Protein product: CASSSTGSNQPQHF.

The J gene is TRBJ2-5, the V gene TRBV7-2, with D perhaps matching TRBD2 (7 bases). The V gene lost 8 bases and the J gene lost 5 bases, with 21 bases spanning the gap. This CDR3 is built from 15 residues. Per germline, CDR1 SGHTA and CDR2 FQGNSA. CDR3 nucleotides: TGTGCCAGCTCGTATACCCGCGGGGGCAGGGAGACCCAGTACTTC. Its translation: CASSYTRGGRETQYF. Supplemented by reference TRBV7-2 and TRBJ2-5, the full variable domain reads GAGVSQSPSNKVTEKGKDVELRCDPISGHTALYWYRQSLGQGLEFLIYFQGNSAPDKSGLPSDRFSAERTGGSVSTLTIQRTQQEDSAVYLCASSYTRGGRETQYFGPGTRLLVL.

The chain joins TRBV19 to TRBJ1-5, with a possible D match to TRBD1 (6 bases). The V end lost 2 bases, the J end lost 3 bases, and 11 bases lay between the germline ends. CDR1 is LNHDA and CDR2 is SQIVND in the germline V gene (reference sequence). The CDR3 is 15 residues long. The DNA for the CDR3 is TGTGCCAGTAGTATACCCCCAGGGGTCAATCAGCCCCAGCATTTT. It translates to CASSIPPGVNQPQHF.

The chain is built from TRBV4-2 and TRBJ1-4, with D unclear. The germline V gene encodes CDR1 LGHNA and CDR2 YNFKEQ. Between the trimmed V and J ends, which lost 5 bases and 0 bases, there was a span of 13 bases. This CDR3 has 16 amino acids. The CDR3 here is CASSTPDRTTNEKLFF. The CDR3 DNA reads TGTGCCAGCAGCACGCCTGACCGTACAACTAATGAAAAACTGTTTTTT.

The J gene is TRBJ2-1, the V gene TRBV7-2, with D possibly matching TRBD2 (6 bases). This CDR3 is 15 amino acids long. CDR1 and CDR2 from the germline V gene are SGHTA and FQGNSA. V lost 3 bases to trimming and J lost 8 bases, with 17 bases between them. CDR3 in DNA: TGTGCCAGCAGCTTGCTTTTGGGGGGTAGCGATGAGCAGTTCTTC. This sequence encodes CASSLLLGGSDEQFF.

V gene TRBV29-1 combines with J gene TRBJ1-3, with TRBD1 as a possible D gene (5 bases). The CDR3 length is 12 residues. Germline V gives CDR1 SQVTM, CDR2 ANQGSEA. Trimming stripped 7 bases from V and 4 bases from J, with 11 bases between. The CDR3 DNA sequence: TGCAGCGCCAGGGTATCCGGAAACACCATATATTTT. Translating gives CSARVSGNTIYF.